This T cell receptor beta chain was sequenced during a study of Ad26.COV2.S vaccination and SARS-CoV-2 variants. About the study: Donor was in the COV1001 Ad26.COV2.S trial arm. Intramuscular Ad26.COV2.S doses were given once or twice, 56 days apart. The study's findings and limits: Analytic work on TCR breadth and depth might have understated the full extent of total T cell responses.

Treatment denoted: some 19 received Ad26.COV2.S at low or high dose, single or two shots; about 5 received placebo; per-sample allocation not given. The study sampled participants on day 63 after the first vaccine or placebo injection. Vaccine was an Ad26 vector expressing Wuhan-strain SARS-CoV-2 spike. Concerning this clone itself: Its antigen is still unknown.

The germline gives CDR1 GTSNPN, CDR2 SVGIG (reference sequence). The CDR3 loop spans 15 amino acids. The trim removed 2 bases at V and 4 bases at J, leaving 6 bases unmatched. Assay: immunoSEQ multiplex PCR; the TCRdb copy retains only in-frame clones and omits some. The table includes roughly 380,000 clones, approximately 87% detected once. The sequence was obtained from a person between 18 and 60 years old who received the Ad26.COV2.S COVID-19 vaccine or a placebo. The sequencing here drew on peripheral blood, taken in a trial of Ad26.COV2.S vaccine versus placebo. V usage is TRBV30 and J usage is TRBJ2-7; 12 bases fit TRBD2. The chain's CDR3 is CAWSYASGGAYEQYF. In nucleotides, the CDR3 is TGTGCCTGGAGTTACGCTAGCGGGGGGGCGTACGAGCAGTACTTC.